This T cell receptor delta chain was documented in a study of gamma-delta T cells after stem cell transplantation. With CATT, TCRdb re-called clones from the RT-PCR reads. The sample lists about 2,500 delta-chain clones, roughly 20% occurring once. In regard to this clone: The mismatch at residue 13 between this DNA's translation and the TCRdb protein of a much larger clone likely reflects a read error; the protein shown is translated from the DNA.

Sequences were obtained from gamma-delta T cells. This clonotype was obtained from a human donor. It is not recorded whose cells these are; they may come from a transplant donor.

CDR3 sequence: CALGESWVPRTPQDTRQMFF. CDR3 bases: TGTGCTCTTGGGGAATCTTGGGTTCCCCGTACTCCCCAGGACACCCGACAGATGTTTTTC. The chain is built from TRDV1 and TRDJ3; D gene unclear. Germline CDR1 reads TSWWSYY; CDR2 reads QGS. Trimming removed 2 bases at V and 6 bases at J, with 23 bases between. There are 20 residues in the CDR3.